The sequence of this TCR beta chain was determined in a study of patients and donors after allogeneic stem cell transplantation. MiXCR, run by TCRdb on the RT-PCR reads, gives a single entry per CDR3 protein. The table lists 200,000 to 250,000 distinct CDR3 sequences, 12% to 15% of them singletons. This clonotype was counted only a few times. The sequencing input was blood, either unsorted or a sorted T cell fraction (not recorded which). The receptor was derived from a human donor who was either an allogeneic HSCT recipient or a stem cell or donor lymphocyte infusion donor (not recorded which). It is not recorded whose cells these are; they may come from a transplant donor.

CDR3 nucleotides: TGTGCCAGCACCCTATCCCGGGGTGAGCAGTTCTTC. It encodes CASTLSRGEQFF. The chain combines TRBV28 with TRBJ2-1, with a possible D match to TRBD2 (5 bases). Germline CDR1 reads MDHEN; CDR2 reads SYDVKM. The CDR3 extends over 12 amino acids. Trimming left V 7 bases short and J 9 bases short, with 13 bases between.